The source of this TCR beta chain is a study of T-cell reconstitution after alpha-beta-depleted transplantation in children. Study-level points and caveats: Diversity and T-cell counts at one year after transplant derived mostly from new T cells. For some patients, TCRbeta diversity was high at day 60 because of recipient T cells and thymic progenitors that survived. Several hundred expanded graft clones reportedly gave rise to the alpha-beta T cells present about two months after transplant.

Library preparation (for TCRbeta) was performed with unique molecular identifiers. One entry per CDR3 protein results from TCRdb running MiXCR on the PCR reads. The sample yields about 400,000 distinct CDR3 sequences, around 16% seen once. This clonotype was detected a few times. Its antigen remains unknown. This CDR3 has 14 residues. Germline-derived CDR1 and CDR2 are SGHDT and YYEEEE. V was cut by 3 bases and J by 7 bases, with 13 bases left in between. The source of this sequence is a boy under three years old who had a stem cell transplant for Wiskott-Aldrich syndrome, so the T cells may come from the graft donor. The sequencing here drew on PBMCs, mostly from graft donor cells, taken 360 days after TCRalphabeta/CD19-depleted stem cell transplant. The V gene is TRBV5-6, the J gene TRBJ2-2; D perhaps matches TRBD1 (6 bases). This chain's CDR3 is CASSWIGQHGELFF. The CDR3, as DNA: TGTGCCAGCAGCTGGATCGGACAGCACGGGGAGCTGTTTTTT.